A selection of T cell receptor beta chains follows, all from one sample in a study of molecular identifiers for immune sequencing clone quantification. Using its own MiXCR run on the PCR reads, TCRdb lists one record per CDR3 protein. The data hold about half a million distinct CDR3 sequences, with around 23% observed a single time. The specimen sequenced was naive CD8+ T cells from blood, with Jurkat cell RNA spiked in. All receptors come from a human donor in good health. Some libraries in this study had Jurkat cell RNA spiked in. The CDR3 runs from the conserved cysteine through the conserved F or W. The D gene is left open where the match is weak. The size of a clone is reported for some rows only, either as once, few or many, or as a class for expanded clones.

>TRBD2|TRBV7-6|-|TRBJ2-7
TGTGCCAGCAGCTGGGCGGGAGTAGGGAACGAGCAGTACTTC
CASSWAGVGNEQYF
>-|TRBV12-3/TRBV12-4|-|TRBJ2-7
TGTGCCAGCAGGGAGGAGGGTCCCTCCGAGCAGTACTTC
CASREEGPSEQYF
>-|TRBV24-1|few|TRBJ2-2
TGTGCCACCAGTGGGGCCCATGTAGCGACCTCGAACACCGGGGAGCTGTTTTTT
CATSGAHVATSNTGELFF
>TRBD1|TRBV30|-|TRBJ1-1
TGTGCCTGGAGTCCGGGACAGAGCTACACTGAAGCTTTCTTT
CAWSPGQSYTEAFF
>TRBD1|TRBV5-5|-|TRBJ1-6
TGTGCCAGCAGCTCCGGGACAGGAAATTCACCCCTCCACTTT
CASSSGTGNSPLHF
>TRBD1|TRBV4-2|many|TRBJ1-1
TGTGCCAGCAGCCAAGTCCTAACAGGGGATCGAGAAGCTTTCTTT
CASSQVLTGDREAFF
>-|TRBV24-1|-|TRBJ2-5
TGTGCCACCAGTGATTTAACGACCAACCAAGAGACCCAGTACTTC
CATSDLTTNQETQYF
>TRBD1|TRBV12-3/TRBV12-4|many|TRBJ2-3
TGTGCCAGCACTACTCGGGACAGGTCTAGCACAGATACGCAGTATTTT
CASTTRDRSSTDTQYF
>-|TRBV27|many|TRBJ1-6
TGTGCCAGCAGTTTAAAGGGAGCTAATTCACCCCTCCACTTT
CASSLKGANSPLHF
>-|TRBV7-6|few|TRBJ2-5
TGTGCCAGCAGCCGGACGTGGGGGCGAGGGGAAGAGACCCAGTACTTC
CASSRTWGRGEETQYF
>TRBD2|TRBV7-3|few|TRBJ2-1
TGTGCCAGCAGCTCCCGGGGAGGGTACAATGAGCAGTTCTTC
CASSSRGGYNEQFF
>TRBD2|TRBV6-5|-|TRBJ2-3
TGTGCCAGCAGTCAGTCCGGACTAGCGGGGGGGACTAGCACAGATACGCAGTATTTT
CASSQSGLAGGTSTDTQYF
>TRBD1|TRBV12-3/TRBV12-4|many|TRBJ1-2
TGTGCCAGCAGTTCAACCTTGACAGGGGCCTATGGCTACACCTTC
CASSSTLTGAYGYTF